The rows below give T cell receptor beta chains drawn from one sample of a study of CD8+ T cells in alopecia areata. Sequencing used immunoSEQ multiplex PCR; TCRdb keeps in-frame clones, though not all of them. The sample lists about 210,000 clones, 64% seen once, with 4% to 4.5% in the top ten. This sample comprised CD4+ T cells sorted from blood, obtained at week 4, from a patient treated with tofacitinib. The receptors shown here come from a human donor with alopecia areata. Each CDR3 is given with its conserved first and last residue.

J gene: TRBJ2-5
V gene: TRBV4-2
CDR3 protein: CASSQDRRKQETQYF

J gene: TRBJ1-2
V gene: TRBV30
CDR3 protein: CAWSEQGALGYTF

J gene: TRBJ2-5
V gene: TRBV29-1
CDR3 protein: CSVGGTGRETQYF

J gene: TRBJ1-2
V gene: TRBV9
CDR3 protein: CASKGNGYTF

J gene: TRBJ2-7
V gene: TRBV9
CDR3 protein: CASSVLPSYEQYF

J gene: TRBJ1-1
V gene: TRBV20-1
CDR3 protein: CSARQNTEAFF

J gene: TRBJ1-3
V gene: TRBV29-1
CDR3 protein: CSVETGGNTIYF

J gene: TRBJ1-1
V gene: TRBV7-9
CDR3 protein: CASRLATGDRYTEAFF

J gene: TRBJ2-5
V gene: TRBV7-2
CDR3 protein: CASSLTQGRGRGTQYF

J gene: TRBJ1-5
V gene: TRBV4-1
CDR3 protein: CASSQGDGQALHQPQHF

J gene: TRBJ2-1
V gene: TRBV19
CDR3 protein: CASSKRGGSLYNEQFF

J gene: TRBJ2-3
V gene: TRBV30
CDR3 protein: CAWSPGLAGGTDTQYF

J gene: TRBJ2-7
V gene: TRBV11-2
CDR3 protein: CASSSQGVSYEQYF

J gene: TRBJ2-7
V gene: TRBV9
CDR3 protein: CASSARDILSEQYF

J gene: TRBJ1-3
V gene: TRBV9
CDR3 protein: CASSPNPSGNTIYF

J gene: TRBJ1-4
V gene: TRBV4-3
CDR3 protein: CASSQGTPGANEKLFF

J gene: TRBJ1-6
V gene: TRBV30
CDR3 protein: CAWSVQVNSPLHF

J gene: TRBJ2-3
V gene: TRBV4-3
CDR3 protein: CASSQAPLLADTQYF

J gene: TRBJ2-1
V gene: TRBV15
CDR3 protein: CATSRDTGLDVTLYNEQFF

J gene: TRBJ1-5
V gene: TRBV7-9
CDR3 protein: CASSLSHNGNQPQHF

J gene: TRBJ2-1
V gene: TRBV9
CDR3 protein: CASSVAGIGTNEQFF

J gene: TRBJ2-2
V gene: TRBV7-9
CDR3 protein: CASSFRRPTGELFF

J gene: TRBJ1-6
V gene: TRBV19
CDR3 protein: CASSITNSPLHF

J gene: TRBJ2-2
V gene: TRBV2
CDR3 protein: CASSPSGANTGELFF

J gene: TRBJ1-2
V gene: TRBV7-2
CDR3 protein: CASSLGPGTNYGYTF

J gene: TRBJ1-4
V gene: TRBV29-1
CDR3 protein: CSVLQDNEKLFF

J gene: TRBJ2-3
V gene: TRBV4-3
CDR3 protein: CASSQDRDSVATQYF

J gene: TRBJ1-1
V gene: TRBV29-1
CDR3 protein: CSVYQGRAFF

J gene: TRBJ2-3
V gene: TRBV2
CDR3 protein: CASSASSGGADTQYF

J gene: TRBJ2-3
V gene: TRBV7-2
CDR3 protein: CASSLGAGNTDTQYF

J gene: TRBJ2-7
V gene: TRBV5-8
CDR3 protein: CASTPGKGQGAPGEQYF

J gene: TRBJ2-2
V gene: TRBV30
CDR3 protein: CAWSANRPRGTGELFF

J gene: TRBJ2-3
V gene: TRBV9
CDR3 protein: CASSVSPIGTDTQYF

J gene: TRBJ2-7
V gene: TRBV5-1
CDR3 protein: CASSLEQGGSYEQYF

J gene: TRBJ1-2
V gene: TRBV6-5
CDR3 protein: CASSYSTGGTEYGYTF

J gene: TRBJ2-7
V gene: TRBV29-1
CDR3 protein: CSALTGAGEQYF

J gene: TRBJ2-6
V gene: TRBV29-1
CDR3 protein: CSAGQLESSVLTF

J gene: TRBJ2-5
V gene: TRBV4-3
CDR3 protein: CASSQDSGETQYF

J gene: TRBJ2-1
V gene: TRBV5-4
CDR3 protein: CASSLVASGGDEQFF

J gene: TRBJ1-6
V gene: TRBV27
CDR3 protein: CASSLGTGNSPLHF

J gene: TRBJ1-2
V gene: TRBV18
CDR3 protein: CASSPRPEGYGYTF

J gene: TRBJ2-2
V gene: TRBV5-1
CDR3 protein: CASSLDGTQNTGELFF

J gene: TRBJ1-1
V gene: TRBV6-5
CDR3 protein: CASSTRGQNEAFF

J gene: TRBJ1-6
V gene: TRBV7-9
CDR3 protein: CASSFGTDNSPLHF

J gene: TRBJ2-3
V gene: TRBV11-2
CDR3 protein: CASSLGATDTQYF

J gene: TRBJ2-1
V gene: TRBV29-1
CDR3 protein: CSVVGQVPKFF

J gene: TRBJ2-5
V gene: TRBV5-6
CDR3 protein: CASSLQGTGEETQYF

J gene: TRBJ1-1
V gene: TRBV6-1
CDR3 protein: CASGWLGEAFF

J gene: TRBJ1-1
V gene: TRBV6-5
CDR3 protein: CASRDSGQALKAFF

J gene: TRBJ1-4
V gene: TRBV5-1
CDR3 protein: CASSPGQGRDEKLFF

J gene: TRBJ1-1
V gene: TRBV4-3
CDR3 protein: CASSQDAAGWTEAFF

J gene: TRBJ1-4
V gene: TRBV4-1
CDR3 protein: CASSHGRQGVSEKLFF

J gene: TRBJ1-5
V gene: TRBV30
CDR3 protein: CAWSVGSNQPQHF